The 12 T cell receptor beta chains below were found in one sample sequenced in a study of blood T cell repertoires in COVID-19. This table comes from immunoSEQ multiplex PCR, and its TCRdb copy is limited to in-frame clones, with some not included. Of 70,000 to 80,000 clones listed, approximately 83% are singletons. The specimen was peripheral blood. Every receptor here comes from a human donor in a cohort sampled during active COVID-19.

The chain joins TRBV11-2 to TRBJ1-1; D is perhaps TRBD1 (6 bases). The V and J ends lost 6 bases and 4 bases respectively, with 12 bases between them. The germline V gene encodes CDR1 SGHAT and CDR2 FQNNGV. The CDR3 runs 13 residues. For the CDR3, the DNA is TGTGCCAGCAGGGGGGGGCCAGGCACTGAAGCTTTCTTT. Amino acid sequence: CASRGGPGTEAFF.

The V and J genes are TRBV4-3 and TRBJ1-4; D perhaps matches TRBD1 (5 bases). Germline values: CDR1 LGHNA, CDR2 YSLEER. This CDR3 has 14 amino acids. V was clipped by 0 bases and J by 4 bases, with 6 bases between them. Here the CDR3 reads CASSQDRVNEKLFF. The DNA of the CDR3 is TGCGCCAGCAGCCAAGACAGGGTTAATGAAAAACTGTTTTTT.

The gene calls are TRBV10-2 and TRBJ1-1; TRBD1 might be the D (6 bases). CDR1 is WSHSY, CDR2 SAAADI, per germline. This CDR3 comprises 14 residues. V was trimmed by 2 bases and J by 5 bases, leaving 12 bases between them. The CDR3 DNA is TGCGCCAGCAGTGAGGTCTCAGGGGAGACTGAAGCTTTCTTT. It encodes CASSEVSGETEAFF.

The chain recombines TRBV7-2 with TRBJ2-5, with TRBD2 matching 12 bases. Germline assignment: CDR1 SGHTA and CDR2 FQGNSA. The CDR3 has 14 amino acids. Trimming removed 8 bases from V and 5 bases from J; junction bases left unmatched: 6. The CDR3 DNA reads as TGTGCCAGCCGAGGACTAGCGGGGTCCGAGACCCAGTACTTC. Amino acid sequence: CASRGLAGSETQYF.

The chain links TRBV7-8 to TRBJ2-7, with 11 bases that match TRBD2. The CDR3 runs 16 residues. The germline V gene has CDR1 SGHVS and CDR2 FQNEAQ. Germline trimming cut 1 base from V and 7 bases from J; bases unmatched to any gene: 9. CDR3 amino acids: CASSLVRSGGAREQYF. CDR3 DNA: TGTGCCAGCAGCTTAGTACGTAGCGGGGGGGCCAGAGAGCAGTACTTC.

This clone has only one observation. The genes are TRBV4-3 and TRBJ2-1; 8 bases line up with TRBD1. Germline V gene lookup returns CDR1 LGHNA and CDR2 YSLEER. The CDR3 has 22 amino acids. With V trimmed by 1 base and J by 1 base, 21 bases remained unmatched. The DNA for the CDR3 is TGCGCCAGCAGCCAAGCTCCGATCCGGACAGGGACAGTACCCGGGTCCTACAATGAGCAGTTCTTC. It yields the protein CASSQAPIRTGTVPGSYNEQFF.

The chain has TRBV2 and TRBJ1-2, with 8 bases lining up with TRBD1. The CDR3 is 12 amino acids. Germline V gene data show CDR1 as SNHLY and CDR2 as FYNNEI. Germline trimming cut 8 bases from V and 6 bases from J; bases unmatched to any gene: 5. CDR3 sequence reads: CASGKTGDGYTF. The CDR3 DNA is TGTGCCAGCGGGAAGACAGGGGATGGCTACACCTTC.

The chain joins TRBV2 to TRBJ2-2, with D possibly TRBD2 on 5 matching bases. The V and J ends lost 6 bases and 7 bases respectively, with 12 bases between them. This CDR3 is built from 13 residues. Germline lookup yields CDR1 SNHLY and CDR2 FYNNEI. CDR3 nucleotide sequence: TGTGCCAGCAGCTATAGACGGGACGGGGAGCTGTTTTTT. Translating it yields CASSYRRDGELFF.

The rearrangement links TRBV18 to TRBJ1-1, with 9 bases matching TRBD1. With V trimmed by 8 bases and J by 6 bases, 10 bases remained unmatched. The CDR3 totals 14 residues. Germline CDR1 is KGHSH and CDR2 is LQKENI. The CDR3 spells CASLGQGRFSEAFF. Here the CDR3 DNA reads TGTGCCAGCCTAGGACAGGGGCGGTTCTCTGAAGCTTTCTTT.

V and J are TRBV5-8 and TRBJ1-2, with 9 bases that match TRBD1. The germline CDR1 and CDR2 sequences are SGHTS and YDEGEE. The CDR3 totals 14 residues. V dropped 2 bases and J dropped 2; count of bases not matched to a gene: 1. The CDR3 region is CASSFGTGNYGYTF. The CDR3 DNA sequence: TGTGCCAGCAGCTTCGGGACAGGGAACTATGGCTACACCTTC.

This chain joins TRBV6-4 and TRBJ2-3; TRBD1 is a possible D gene (6 bases). The germline V and J ends were trimmed by 0 bases and 0 bases, with 7 bases remaining between them. Germline V lookup: CDR1 MRHNA, CDR2 SNTAGT. The CDR3 sequence is 15 residues long. The CDR3 is CASSDSGGSTDTQYF. Here the CDR3 DNA reads TGTGCCAGCAGTGACTCAGGGGGAAGCACAGATACGCAGTATTTT.

V and J are TRBV28 and TRBJ2-5, with a possible D match to TRBD1 (5 bases). Per germline, CDR1 MDHEN and CDR2 SYDVKM. V lost 6 bases and J lost 2, with 13 bases in between. The CDR3 extends over 14 amino acids. CDR3 DNA: TGTGCCAGCAGCCCGGGCAGGGAACAAGAGACCCAGTACTTC. It codes for CASSPGREQETQYF.